The source of this TCR beta chain is a study of blood T cell repertoires in COVID-19. Study as a whole: Collection of acute and convalescent COVID-19 samples took place in the United States, Italy and Spain. PBMCs, B-cell-depleted T cells, or T cells were the source of the cDNA or gDNA that made up the material.

Trimming removed 6 bases from V and 6 bases from J, with 17 bases in between. Germline V lookup: CDR1 MNHEY, CDR2 SVGAGI. The CDR3 has 14 residues. Source study methods: Counts of nucleated cells, estimated from reference gene primer amplification, were obtained. Produced via immunoSEQ multiplex PCR; TCRdb's table is partial and in-frame only. V and J calls and clone size come straight from that table; D and trimming were deduced from the DNA. The data contain approximately 150,000 clones, 75% to 90% of them singletons. The gene calls are TRBV6-5 and TRBJ1-1; maybe TRBD1 (6 bases). The sample comprised peripheral blood. This clonotype originated in a man aged 45-65 years who had recovered from COVID-19. The CDR3 DNA reads TGTGCCAGCAGCTATGGGGGCGCGGGGGCTGAAGCTTTCTTT. Its protein is CASSYGGAGAEAFF.